This TCR beta chain comes out of a study of T cell repertoires in cytomegalovirus infection. Concerning this clonotype itself: What it binds is unknown.

TCRdb independently ran MiXCR on the reads; one entry per CDR3 protein. The repertoire holds 750,000 to 900,000 distinct CDR3 sequences, roughly 29% seen once, with about an eighth in the top ten. Study-wide points: Dominating the ex vivo response were TCR beta clonotypes that were CMV-specific and HLA-C-restricted.

The CDR3 is 13 residues long. The germline gives CDR1 MDHEN, CDR2 SYDVKM. Germline trimming cut 5 bases from V and 4 bases from J; bases unmatched to any gene: 2. The specimen was cultured CD8+ T cells from PBMCs, collected from culture after CMV antigen stimulation. V gene TRBV28 combines with J gene TRBJ2-3; TRBD1 matches 8 bases. The sequence was collected from a human donor in good health (CMV status not recorded). Some clones in this sample may be carry-over from other donors' samples. The CDR3 region has the DNA TGTGCCAGCAGTATGACAGGGGCAGATACGCAGTATTTT. Amino acid sequence: CASSMTGADTQYF.